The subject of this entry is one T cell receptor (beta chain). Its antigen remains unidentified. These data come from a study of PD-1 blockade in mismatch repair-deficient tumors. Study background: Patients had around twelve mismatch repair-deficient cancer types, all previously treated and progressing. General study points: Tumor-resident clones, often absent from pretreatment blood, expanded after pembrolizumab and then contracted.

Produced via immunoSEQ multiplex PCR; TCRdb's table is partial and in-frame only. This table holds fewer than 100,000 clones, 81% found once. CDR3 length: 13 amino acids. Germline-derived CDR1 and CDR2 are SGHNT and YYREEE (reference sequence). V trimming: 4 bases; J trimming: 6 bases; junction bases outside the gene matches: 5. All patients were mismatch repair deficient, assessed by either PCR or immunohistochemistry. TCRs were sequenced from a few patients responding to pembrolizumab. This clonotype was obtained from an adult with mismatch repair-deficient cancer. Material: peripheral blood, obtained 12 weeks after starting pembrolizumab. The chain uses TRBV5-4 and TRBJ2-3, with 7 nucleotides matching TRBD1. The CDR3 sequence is CASSQVGGDTQYF. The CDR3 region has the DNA TGTGCCAGCAGCCAAGTAGGGGGCGATACGCAGTATTTT.